This TCR beta chain was captured in a study of blood T cell repertoires in COVID-19. About the study: Sites in the United States, Italy and Spain provided acute and convalescent COVID-19 samples.

Germline CDR1 is SGDLS and CDR2 is YYNGEE. This CDR3 comprises 13 residues. V shed 7 bases, J shed 8 bases, and the junction held 2 bases outside the gene matches. Generated by immunoSEQ multiplex PCR, the TCRdb table keeps only in-frame clones and is missing some. The sample has 200,000 to 250,000 clones, 85% to 90% seen once. The clonotype comes from a woman aged 70 to 79 with active or convalescent COVID-19. The J gene is TRBJ2-1, the V gene TRBV9; 14 nucleotides match TRBD2. The specimen was peripheral blood. The CDR3 here is CASGLAGGYEQFF. The CDR3 nucleotides are TGTGCCAGCGGACTAGCGGGGGGTTATGAGCAGTTCTTC.